Each of the 30 T cell receptor beta chains below was sequenced from the same sample in a study of shared clonotypes between healthy human individuals. TCRdb keeps only in-frame clones here, not all; method: immunoSEQ multiplex PCR. The repertoire holds about 490,000 clones, with around 78% as singletons. The sample was PBMCs. The receptor source for this set is a woman in her forties in good health. Some clones in this sample may be carry-over from other donors' samples.

The V and J genes are TRBV9 and TRBJ1-1; TRBD1 aligns across 7 bases. Germline values: CDR1 SGDLS, CDR2 YYNGEE. This CDR3 has 15 amino acids. V was clipped by 4 bases and J by 5 bases; unmatched bases: 11. CDR3 amino acids: CASSPQGGRGTEAFF. The CDR3 nucleotides read TGTGCCAGCAGCCCTCAGGGGGGACGGGGAACTGAAGCTTTCTTT.

Points on this clone: A far larger clone differs by one base, so this is likely a read error. The chain uses TRBV27 and TRBJ1-1; 9 positions match TRBD1. The CDR3 covers 16 residues. Germline-derived CDR1 and CDR2 are MNHEY and SMNVEV (reference sequence). The CDR3 DNA follows: TGTGCCAGCAGTTCCCCCTACAGGGGGCAGAACACTGAAGCTCTCTTT. It encodes CASSSPYRGQNTEALF.

V usage is TRBV30 and J usage is TRBJ2-2, with 11 nucleotides matching TRBD2. J gave up 4 bases and V 4 bases, and 8 bases lay outside the gene matches. CDR1 is GTSNPN, CDR2 SVGIG, per germline (reference sequence). There are 16 residues in the CDR3. This CDR3 reads CAWKVLAGVPTGELFF. In DNA form, the CDR3 reads TGTGCCTGGAAGGTACTAGCGGGAGTTCCCACCGGGGAGCTGTTTTTT. Full variable domain (outside the CDR3, taken from reference TRBV30 and TRBJ2-2): SQTIHQWPATLVQPVGSPLSLECTVEGTSNPNLYWYRQAAGRGLQLLFYSVGIGQISSEVPQNLSASRPQDRQFILSSKKLLLSDSGFYLCAWKVLAGVPTGELFFGEGSRLTVL.

J is TRBJ2-2 and V is TRBV27; D may be TRBD1 (6 bases). Germline CDR1 and CDR2: MNHEY and SMNVEV (reference sequence). The CDR3 totals 18 residues. The V and J ends lost 0 bases and 3 bases respectively, with 17 bases between them. CDR3 sequence (DNA): TGTGCCAGCAGTTTATCTAATCCCTCGCAGGGGTACACCGGGGAGCTGTTTTTT. It yields the protein CASSLSNPSQGYTGELFF.

The chain combines TRBV19 with TRBJ2-1; D possibly matches TRBD1 or TRBD2 (5 bases each). This CDR3 is built from 19 residues. Trimming removed 5 bases from V and 5 bases from J, with 28 bases in between. The germline gives CDR1 LNHDA, CDR2 SQIVND (reference sequence). The CDR3 bases are TGTGCCAGTAGTTTTGGTAGGGGACCTCCACTAATCCCAGACAATGAGCAGTTCTTC. Translating it yields CASSFGRGPPLIPDNEQFF.

The chain joins TRBV6-5 to TRBJ2-5; D gene ambiguous. This CDR3 contains 13 residues. With 7 bases removed from V and 2 bases from J, the gap between germline ends came to 11 bases. The V gene's germline CDR1 is MNHEY and CDR2 SVGAGI. CDR3 sequence (DNA): TGTGCCAGCAAAAACACGATACAAGAGACCCAGTACTTC. It yields the protein CASKNTIQETQYF.

The chain has TRBV7-9 and TRBJ2-2; tentatively, D is TRBD2 (5 bases). Per the germline V gene, CDR1 is SEHNR and CDR2 is FQNEAQ (reference sequence). CDR3 size: 19 residues. V was shortened by 5 bases and J by 6 bases, with 28 bases between the two germline ends. CDR3 amino acids: CASSPRPRGEWISSGELFF. CDR3 DNA sequence: TGTGCCAGCAGCCCCCGCCCCCGGGGAGAATGGATTAGCTCCGGGGAGCTGTTTTTT.

This clone turned up a few times. Here the CDR3 reads CASSLAGVQGGYTF. The CDR3 DNA reads TGTGCCAGCAGCTTAGCCGGAGTCCAGGGTGGCTACACCTTC. The chain carries TRBV11-2 and TRBJ1-2; tentatively, D is TRBD1 (5 bases). CDR3 length equals 14 residues. The germline V gene has CDR1 SGHAT and CDR2 FQNNGV. Trimming took 1 base from V and 7 from J, leaving 13 bases between them. Supplemented by reference TRBV11-2 and TRBJ1-2, the full variable domain reads EAGVAQSPRYKIIEKRQSVAFWCNPISGHATLYWYQQILGQGPKLLIQFQNNGVVDDSQLPKDRFSAERLKGVDSTLKIQPAKLEDSAVYLCASSLAGVQGGYTFGSGTRLTVV.

The V call is TRBV5-1, the J call TRBJ1-1; 7 bases fit TRBD1. V shed 4 bases and J 4 bases; nucleotides not matched to a gene: 10. This CDR3 region has 15 residues. Germline CDR1 and CDR2: SGHRS and YFSETQ. The CDR3 region has the DNA TGCGCCAGCAGCGTGACAGGGACCATGAGCACTGAAGCTTTCTTT. It codes for CASSVTGTMSTEAFF.

The rearrangement uses TRBV5-1 and TRBJ2-3, with 7 positions matching TRBD2. Germline CDR1 reads SGHRS; CDR2 reads YFSETQ. There are 15 residues in the CDR3. V lost 4 bases to trimming and J lost 5 bases; unmatched junction nucleotides: 10. The CDR3 reads CASSRGSSTVDTQYF. As DNA, the CDR3 is TGCGCCAGCAGCCGCGGGAGTTCAACGGTAGATACGCAGTATTTT.

Worth noting for this clone: This specimen includes other DNA sequences encoding the same CDR3. This chain connects TRBV5-4 to TRBJ2-2, with TRBD1 as a possible D gene (5 bases). Trimming took 1 base from V and 5 from J, leaving 6 bases between them. There are 13 residues in the CDR3. Germline CDR1 and CDR2: SGHNT and YYREEE (reference sequence). The CDR3 nucleotides are TGTGCCAGCAGCTTGAGGACAACCGGGGAGCTGTTTTTT. The encoded protein is CASSLRTTGELFF.

V and J are TRBV10-3 and TRBJ2-3, with 12 bases aligning to TRBD2. The V gene end was trimmed by 10 bases and the J gene end by 2 bases; junction bases not matched to a gene: 7. The CDR3 is 15 amino acids. CDR1 ENHRY and CDR2 SYGVKD come from the germline V gene. CDR3 sequence: CATTLAGGPTDTQYF. CDR3 nucleotides: TGTGCCACAACACTAGCGGGAGGTCCCACAGATACGCAGTATTTT.

To note about this clone: A much larger clone is a single base away; this may be a read error. The chain carries TRBV6-1 and TRBJ2-5, with 11 bases lining up with TRBD2. Germline V gene lookup returns CDR1 MNHNS and CDR2 SASEGT. V lost 5 bases, J lost 5 bases, and 4 bases stayed unmatched. The CDR3 length is 14 residues. The CDR3 DNA reads TGTGCCAGCAGTCAACTAGCGGGAGTGGAGACCCAGTACTTC. It codes for CASSQLAGVETQYF.

V is TRBV7-2 and J is TRBJ2-2; D remains unclear. Trimming pared 0 bases from V and 1 base from J, leaving 6 bases between. Germline V CDR1 and CDR2: SGHTA, FQGNSA. CDR3 length: 15 amino acids. The CDR3 DNA sequence: TGTGCCAGCAGCTTAGCGGCCGGGAACACCGGGGAGCTGTTTTTT. Encoded protein: CASSLAAGNTGELFF.

The genes are TRBV6-5 and TRBJ1-5, with D unclear. Germline V lookup: CDR1 MNHEY, CDR2 SVGAGI. CDR3 length: 15 residues. V shed 0 bases and J shed 5 bases, with 11 bases lying between them. The DNA for the CDR3 is TGTGCCAGCAGTTACTCAGGCGGTCCTCATCAGCCCCAGCATTTT. This gives the protein CASSYSGGPHQPQHF.

This clone was found a few times. The chain has TRBV7-6 and TRBJ2-5, with 9 bases aligning to TRBD2. Germline V gene sequence: CDR1 SGHVS, CDR2 FNYEAQ. The junction had 3 bases not matched to a gene; V was cut back by 5 bases and J by 5 bases. The CDR3 extends over 13 amino acids. Written as DNA, the CDR3 is TGTGCCAGCAGCCAAAGCGGGAGGGAGACCCAGTACTTC. This sequence encodes CASSQSGRETQYF.

This chain links TRBV7-8 with TRBJ2-7, with TRBD1 matching over 8 bases. Trimming took 3 bases from V and 5 from J; bases not matched to a gene: 6. CDR1 SGHVS and CDR2 FQNEAQ come from the germline V gene. The CDR3 length is 14 residues. The CDR3 DNA reads TGTGCCAGCAGCTTTCGGACAGGGCAGGACGAGCAGTACTTC. This encodes CASSFRTGQDEQYF.

The J gene is TRBJ2-7, the V gene TRBV7-2, with 9 positions matching TRBD1. With 5 bases clipped from V and 4 bases from J, the junction kept 12 bases outside the gene matches. The length of the CDR3 is 16 residues. The V gene's germline CDR1 is SGHTA and CDR2 FQGNSA. CDR3 sequence reads: CASSRTGQGTTYEQYF. CDR3 sequence (DNA): TGTGCCAGCAGCCGCACTGGACAGGGGACTACGTACGAGCAGTACTTC.

The chain uses TRBV6-5 and TRBJ1-5; D not resolved. The CDR3 sequence is 13 residues long. V gave up 3 bases and J gave up 1 base, with 4 bases separating them. The germline CDR1 and CDR2 sequences are MNHEY and SVGAGI. As DNA, the CDR3 is TGTGCCAGCAGTTATGGAAGCAATCAGCCCCAGCATTTT. As protein: CASSYGSNQPQHF.

To note about this clone: At one boundary the junction diverges from the germline segment, which might be a read error. Other DNA sequences in the same sample also yield this CDR3. The gene calls are TRBV30 and TRBJ2-7; 10 nucleotides line up with TRBD2. This CDR3 has 12 residues. Germline V lookup: CDR1 GTSNPN, CDR2 SVGIG (reference sequence). CDR3: CASRGLAGGIDF. In DNA, the CDR3 is TGTGCCTCGCGTGGGTTAGCGGGAGGTATTGACTTC. Drawing the rest from reference TRBV30 and TRBJ2-7, the complete variable domain is SQTIHQWPATLVQPVGSPLSLECTVEGTSNPNLYWYRQAAGRGLQLLFYSVGIGQISSEVPQNLSASRPQDRQFILSSKKLLLSDSGFYLCASRGLAGGIDFGPGTRLTVT.

The chain uses TRBV7-9 and TRBJ1-2; D call uncertain. Germline loops: CDR1 SEHNR, CDR2 FQNEAQ (reference sequence). Trimming left V 0 bases short and J 6 bases short, with 20 bases between. This CDR3 has 17 amino acids. The CDR3 reads CASSLAVEVGGLDGYTF. Here the CDR3 DNA reads TGTGCCAGCAGCTTAGCCGTGGAGGTGGGCGGTCTGGATGGCTACACCTTC.

Note on this clone: Relative to the germline gene, one junction end is altered; a read error may explain this. CDR3 nucleotides: TGTGCCACCAGCAGACCCTCTGGGGGTGTCTACAATAAGCAGTTCTTC. Encoded protein: CATSRPSGGVYNKQFF. The chain combines TRBV15 with TRBJ2-1; TRBD1 or TRBD2 may be the D gene (5 bases each). Germline V gene sequence: CDR1 LNHNV, CDR2 YYDKDF (reference sequence). The length of the CDR3 is 16 residues.

The V call is TRBV6-1, the J call TRBJ1-5; TRBD1 matches 8 bases. The CDR3 covers 15 residues. The germline gives CDR1 MNHNS, CDR2 SASEGT. Trimming cost V 6 bases and J 4 bases; bases outside gene matches: 8. In DNA, the CDR3 is TGTGCCAGCAGGCAGACAGGGGAGGGGAATCAGCCCCAGCATTTT. Its protein product is CASRQTGEGNQPQHF.

The count of this clone is one. The identical CDR3 is also encoded by other nucleotide sequences in the sample. This sequence joins TRBV7-3 and TRBJ2-3; no clear D. Germline-derived CDR1 and CDR2 are SGHTA and FQGTGA. Trimming took off 2 bases at V and 2 bases at J, with 8 bases between the two ends. This CDR3 spans 14 amino acids. The CDR3 sequence is CASSLGAATDTQYF. CDR3 nucleotides: TGTGCCAGCAGCTTAGGCGCCGCCACAGATACGCAGTATTTT.

This chain joins TRBV4-2 and TRBJ2-5, with 10 bases aligning to TRBD2. Germline-derived CDR1 and CDR2 are LGHNA and YNFKEQ. The CDR3 runs 19 residues. The V segment lost 1 base and the J segment 5 bases; nucleotides outside the gene matches: 16. CDR3: CASSQVAEREGLGRETQYF. The CDR3 DNA is TGTGCCAGCAGCCAAGTAGCCGAGCGGGAGGGCCTAGGGAGGGAGACCCAGTACTTC.

The chain has TRBV5-6 and TRBJ1-1; TRBD1 might be the D (5 bases). V lost 3 bases and J lost 5, with 14 bases in between. The CDR3 extends over 14 amino acids. The germline CDR1 and CDR2 sequences are SGHDT and YYEEEE. CDR3 sequence reads: CASSWRGVGTEAFF. The CDR3 DNA is TGTGCCAGCAGCTGGCGGGGCGTGGGAACTGAAGCTTTCTTT. The variable domain in full, with the rest retrieved from reference TRBV5-6 and TRBJ1-1, is DAGVTQSPTHLIKTRGQQVTLRCSPKSGHDTVSWYQQALGQGPQFIFQYYEEEERQRGNFPDRFSGHQFPNYSSELNVNALLLGDSALYLCASSWRGVGTEAFFGQGTRLTVV.

Concerning this clone itself: Just one base apart from a much larger clone, this may be a read error. This rearrangement joins TRBV10-3 to TRBJ1-5; D is unclear. Per germline, CDR1 ENHRY and CDR2 SYGVKD. The CDR3 has 14 amino acids. V was shortened by 4 bases and J by 6 bases, with 13 bases between the two germline ends. CDR3 protein: CAISGGSATQPQHF. DNA of the CDR3: TGTGCCATCAGTGGTGGGTCCGCAACTCAGCCCCAGCATTTT.

This clone was observed once. The gene calls are TRBV14 and TRBJ2-1, with D possibly matching TRBD1 (5 bases). CDR1 is SGHDN and CDR2 is FVKESK in the germline V gene. The CDR3 runs 15 residues. Trimming removed 0 bases from V and 3 bases from J, with 9 bases in between. The CDR3 spells CASSQEWGLYNEQFF. CDR3 sequence (DNA): TGTGCCAGCAGCCAAGAATGGGGCCTCTACAATGAGCAGTTCTTC. The full variable domain, with the rest looked up from reference TRBV14 and TRBJ2-1, is EAGVTQFPSHSVIEKGQTVTLRCDPISGHDNLYWYRRVMGKEIKFLLHFVKESKQDESGMPNNRFLAERTGGTYSTLKVQPAELEDSGVYFCASSQEWGLYNEQFFGPGTRLTVL.

V gene TRBV30 combines with J gene TRBJ1-5; tentative D call: TRBD1 (6 bases). Trimming left V 7 bases short and J 6 bases short, with 16 bases between. CDR1 and CDR2 from the germline V gene are GTSNPN and SVGIG (reference sequence). The CDR3 covers 13 residues. CDR3 nucleotide sequence: TGTGCCTACAACAGGGAGGAAGGTCAGCCCCAGCATTTT. Translating it yields CAYNREEGQPQHF.

Turning to this clone: It may be a read error: a sequence one base away is much more abundant. The chain employs TRBV11-1 and TRBJ2-5; TRBD1 might be the D (6 bases). V was pared by 1 base and J by 5 bases, with 14 bases between. The CDR3 runs 15 residues. Germline V CDR1 and CDR2: SGHAT, FQDESV (reference sequence). The DNA of the CDR3 is TGTGCCAGCAGCTTAGGCCAGGGGCGGCAGGAGACCCAGTACTTC. The encoded protein is CASSLGQGRQETQYF.